Given below is one T cell receptor beta chain in context. The antigen is undetermined. With 3 bases removed from V and 4 bases from J, the gap between germline ends came to 27 bases. Germline V gives CDR1 LNHDA, CDR2 SQIVND (reference sequence). The CDR3 loop spans 19 amino acids. For the second PCR, which ran for 7 to 11 cycles, a sample-barcoded 5' primer and a J-beta primer mix were used. In TCRdb, the 5' RACE reads were re-called with MiXCR into one record per CDR3 protein. The sample contains approximately 2,000,000 distinct CDR3 sequences, about 39% of which appear only once. This sample was taken from a study of blood T cells in healthy people across ages. On the study more broadly: About one barcoded beta molecule per two T cells was captured by template switching. Study conclusions and caveats: Measured against age, TCR beta diversity per million T cells decreased in a roughly linear manner. Higher diversity, along with more naive CD4+ cells, distinguished long-lived donors from aged donors.

V and J are TRBV19 and TRBJ1-2; possibly TRBD1 for D (5 bases). Input material: blood. The receptor comes from a human donor in good health. CDR3 sequence: CASSILAGRELGALYGYTF. DNA of the CDR3: TGTGCCAGTAGTATTCTCGCTGGCAGGGAACTCGGGGCCCTCTATGGCTACACCTTC.